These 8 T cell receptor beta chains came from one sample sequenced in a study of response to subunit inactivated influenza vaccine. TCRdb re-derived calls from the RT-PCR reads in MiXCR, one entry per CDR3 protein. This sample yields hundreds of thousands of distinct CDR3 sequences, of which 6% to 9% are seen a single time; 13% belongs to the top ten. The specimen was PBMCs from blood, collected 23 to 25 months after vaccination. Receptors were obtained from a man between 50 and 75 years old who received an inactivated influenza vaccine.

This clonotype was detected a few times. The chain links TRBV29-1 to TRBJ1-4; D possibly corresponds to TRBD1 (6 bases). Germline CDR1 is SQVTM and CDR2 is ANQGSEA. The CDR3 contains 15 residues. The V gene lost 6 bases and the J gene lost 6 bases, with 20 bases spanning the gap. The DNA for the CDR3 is TGCAGCGTGGAAAAGCCGGGACAAGGATATGAAAAACTGTTTTTT. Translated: CSVEKPGQGYEKLFF.

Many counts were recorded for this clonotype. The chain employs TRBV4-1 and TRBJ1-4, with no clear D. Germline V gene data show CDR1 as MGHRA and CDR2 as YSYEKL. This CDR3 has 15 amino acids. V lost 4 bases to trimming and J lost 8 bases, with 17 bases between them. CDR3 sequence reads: CASSRKTGSEEKLFF. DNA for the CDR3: TGCGCCAGCAGCCGGAAAACGGGATCGGAGGAAAAACTGTTTTTT.

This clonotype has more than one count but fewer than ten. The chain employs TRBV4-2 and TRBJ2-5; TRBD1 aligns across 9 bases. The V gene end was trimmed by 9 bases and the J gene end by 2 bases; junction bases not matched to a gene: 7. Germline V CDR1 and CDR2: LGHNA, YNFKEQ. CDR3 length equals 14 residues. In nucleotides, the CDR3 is TGTGCCAGTTCAAGGACAGGGGTTCAAGAGACCCAGTACTTC. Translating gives CASSRTGVQETQYF.

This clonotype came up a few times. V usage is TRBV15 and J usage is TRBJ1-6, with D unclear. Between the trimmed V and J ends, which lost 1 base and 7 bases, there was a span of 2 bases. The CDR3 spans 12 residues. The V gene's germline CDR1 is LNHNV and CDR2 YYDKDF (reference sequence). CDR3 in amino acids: CATSRGNSPLHF. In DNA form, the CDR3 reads TGTGCCACCAGCAGAGGGAATTCACCCCTCCACTTT.

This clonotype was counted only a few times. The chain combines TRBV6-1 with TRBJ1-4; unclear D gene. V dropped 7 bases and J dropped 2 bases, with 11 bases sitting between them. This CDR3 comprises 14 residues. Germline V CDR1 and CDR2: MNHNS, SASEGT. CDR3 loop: CASTPGRTNEKLFF. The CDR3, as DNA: TGTGCCAGCACCCCGGGCAGGACTAATGAAAAACTGTTTTTT.

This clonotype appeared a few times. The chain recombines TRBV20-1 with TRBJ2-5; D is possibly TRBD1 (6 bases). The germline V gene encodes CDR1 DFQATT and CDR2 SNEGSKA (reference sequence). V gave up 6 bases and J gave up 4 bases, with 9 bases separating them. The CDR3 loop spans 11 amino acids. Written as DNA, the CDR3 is TGCAGTGCACAGGACAGAGAGACCCAGTACTTC. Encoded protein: CSAQDRETQYF.

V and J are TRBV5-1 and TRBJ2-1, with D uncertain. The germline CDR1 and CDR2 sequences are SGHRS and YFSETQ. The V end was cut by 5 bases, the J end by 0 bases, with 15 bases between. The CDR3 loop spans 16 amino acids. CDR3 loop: CASSGVSVSSYNEQFF. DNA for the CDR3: TGCGCCAGCAGTGGGGTCTCCGTAAGCTCCTACAATGAGCAGTTCTTC.

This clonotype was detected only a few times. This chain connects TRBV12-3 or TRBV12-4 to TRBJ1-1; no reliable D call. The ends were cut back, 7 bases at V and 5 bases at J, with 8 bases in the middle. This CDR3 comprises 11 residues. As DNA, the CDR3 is TGTGCCAGCATAAGAGAAACTGAAGCTTTCTTT. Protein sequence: CASIRETEAFF.